Detailed here is one TCR beta chain. The sample originates from a study of blood T cell repertoires in COVID-19. About the research overall: The samples span acute and convalescent COVID-19 from the United States, Italy and Spain. Nucleic acid was either cDNA or gDNA, and it came from T cells, B-cell-depleted T cells, or PBMCs.

This CDR3 comprises 11 residues. Profiling relied on immunoSEQ multiplex PCR, and the TCRdb table lists in-frame clones only, not all of them. The sample shows about 150,000 clones, about 86% of them seen only once. Specimen: peripheral blood. The rearrangement uses TRBV21-1 and TRBJ1-1; the table's D call TRBD1 went unverified against the DNA. TRBV21-1 is noted as a pseudogene. This sequence originates from a woman in her sixties with acute or convalescent COVID-19. The CDR3 protein is CASTYRDEAFF. DNA for the CDR3: TGTGCCAGCACCTACAGGGATGAAGCTTTCTTT.